This T cell receptor beta chain was sequenced during a study of T cells after yellow fever vaccination. The overall study: When fractions had low cell numbers, they were prepared with SMART-Seq v4 Ultra Low Input.

Trimming cost V 5 bases and J 4 bases; bases outside gene matches: 6. Germline lookup yields CDR1 SGHRS and CDR2 YFSETQ. The CDR3 is 15 amino acids. TCRdb analysed the 5' RACE reads with MiXCR anew, one entry per CDR3 protein. The sample holds approximately 550,000 distinct CDR3 sequences, roughly 13% seen once. This clonotype showed up just a few times. Its target is unknown. Study conclusions and caveats: Post-booster repertoires contained most primary-vaccination clones again (about 95% CD4, approximately 88% CD8). The CD4 and CD8 compartments had a small share of their clonotypes in common. FACS-sorted repertoires might harbor abundant contaminating clonotypes from the bulk population.

The chain combines TRBV5-1 with TRBJ2-5, with 12 bases that match TRBD2. Sequencing was performed on PBMCs, taken on the day of the yellow fever booster vaccination. The receptor's source is a young man who received the YFV17D yellow fever vaccine. The CDR3 DNA sequence: TGCGCCAGCAGTATCGGACTAGCGGGAACAGAGACCCAGTACTTC. Its translation: CASSIGLAGTETQYF.